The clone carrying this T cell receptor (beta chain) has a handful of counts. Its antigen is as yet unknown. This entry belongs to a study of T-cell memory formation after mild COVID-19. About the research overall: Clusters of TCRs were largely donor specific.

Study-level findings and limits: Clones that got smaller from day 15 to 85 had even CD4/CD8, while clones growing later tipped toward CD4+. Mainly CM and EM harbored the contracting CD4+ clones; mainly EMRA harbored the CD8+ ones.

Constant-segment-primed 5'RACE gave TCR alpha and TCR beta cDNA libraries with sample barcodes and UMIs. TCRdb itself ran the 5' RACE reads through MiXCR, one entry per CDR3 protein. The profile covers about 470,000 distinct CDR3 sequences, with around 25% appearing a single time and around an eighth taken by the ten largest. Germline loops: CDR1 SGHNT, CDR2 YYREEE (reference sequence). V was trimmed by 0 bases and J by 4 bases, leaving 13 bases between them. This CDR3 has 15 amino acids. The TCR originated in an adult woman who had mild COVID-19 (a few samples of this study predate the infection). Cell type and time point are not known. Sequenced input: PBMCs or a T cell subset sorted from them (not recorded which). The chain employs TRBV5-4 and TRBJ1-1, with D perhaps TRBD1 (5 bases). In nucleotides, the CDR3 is TGTGCCAGCAGCTTGGGAGGGGTCGGGGGCACTGAAGCTTTCTTT. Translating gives CASSLGGVGGTEAFF.